This record concerns one T cell receptor (beta chain) sequence. V was pared by 3 bases and J by 4 bases, with 16 bases between. This CDR3 is built from 15 residues. CDR1 is SGDLS and CDR2 is YYNGEE in the germline V gene. This sample is part of a study of shared clonotypes between healthy human individuals. Profiling relied on immunoSEQ multiplex PCR, and the TCRdb table lists in-frame clones only, not all of them. The repertoire holds around 1.4 million clones, with 98% to 99% as singletons. The TCR was taken from a man younger than 40 in good health. This sequence joins TRBV9 and TRBJ1-1, with D possibly matching TRBD1 (6 bases). The sample was naive CD4+ T cells sorted from blood. Described subset: CD45RA+ positively selected. Here the CDR3 reads CASSALRGGGTEAFF. The DNA for the CDR3 is TGTGCCAGCAGCGCCCTCCGGGGGGGCGGCACTGAAGCTTTCTTT. The full variable domain, rest sourced from reference TRBV9 and TRBJ1-1, is DSGVTQTPKHLITATGQRVTLRCSPRSGDLSVYWYQQSLDQGLQFLIQYYNGEERAKGNILERFSAQQFPDLHSELNLSSLELGDSALYFCASSALRGGGTEAFFGQGTRLTVV.